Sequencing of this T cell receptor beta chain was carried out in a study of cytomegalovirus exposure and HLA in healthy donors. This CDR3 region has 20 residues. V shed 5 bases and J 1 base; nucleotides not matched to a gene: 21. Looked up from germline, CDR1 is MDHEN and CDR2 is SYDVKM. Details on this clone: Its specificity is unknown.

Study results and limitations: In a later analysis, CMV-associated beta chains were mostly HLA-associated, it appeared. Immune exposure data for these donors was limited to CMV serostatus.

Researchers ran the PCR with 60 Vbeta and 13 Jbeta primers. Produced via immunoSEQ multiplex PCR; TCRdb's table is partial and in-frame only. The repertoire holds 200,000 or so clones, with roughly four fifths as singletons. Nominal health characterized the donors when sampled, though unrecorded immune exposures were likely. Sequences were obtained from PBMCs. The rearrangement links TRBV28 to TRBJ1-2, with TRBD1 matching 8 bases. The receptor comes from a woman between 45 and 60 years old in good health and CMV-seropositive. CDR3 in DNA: TGTGCCAGCAGTACTACCCATTCCGGGACAGGTACCCTACATAACTATGGCTACACCTTC. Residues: CASSTTHSGTGTLHNYGYTF.